This T cell receptor beta chain was recovered during a study of cytomegalovirus exposure and HLA in healthy donors listed by TCRdb under 2017. The study in broad terms: An earlier analysis of 587 of the donors reported 276 Gb of sequence data and around 120 million unique TCR beta sequences obtained from about 170 million T cells. Along with the roughly 670-subject first cohort, a separate validation cohort of over a hundred different subjects was used. To predict cytomegalovirus infection status, the study brought together high-throughput TCR immunosequencing, statistical association of individual TCRs with disease status, and machine learning. Donor age, sex, ethnicity and CMV serostatus were compiled together with the repertoire data. Across roughly 420 genotyped donors of the cohort, an average of approximately 240,000 unique TCR beta nucleotide sequences per donor were sequenced, and 15% to 20% of those sequences were non-productive. The number of donors typed differed by locus, with roughly 629-640 for A, B, C, DRB1 and DQB1, more than 500 for DQA1, 606 for DPA1, and 450 to 480 for DPB1. In a later analysis, previously published TCR beta repertoires from fewer than 750 donors were re-analyzed and high-resolution HLA genotyping was added so that TCR occurrence patterns could be studied. Using immunosequencing, the study profiled T cell repertoires from 500 to 800 subjects and related those repertoires to cytomegalovirus serostatus. Among the roughly 400 genotyped donors, approximately 77% belonged to the genetic ancestry cluster associated with self-reported Caucasian donors. The study aimed to test whether signatures of past pathogen exposure could be identified by cataloging public T cell receptors. Rather than drawing on any new phenotypic data, the later analysis identified candidate immune exposures from TCR beta sequences and the way those sequences occurred across donors. Class I and class II HLA loci were covered by the typing at four-digit resolution. Four to six DR-DQ haplotypes were handled as single units for association and clustering, since linkage in the cohort was strong. In an earlier analysis of roughly 600 of the donors, high-throughput TCR beta sequencing was used to judge whether each TCR beta V gene segment behaved as functional or pseudogenic. A later genetic analysis used genome-wide SNP genotypes for about 60% of the roughly 700 donors, treating that subset as a discovery cohort. All discovery cohort repertoires had been generated using a single sequencing platform. An early release that covered about 600 HLA-typed donors contained approximately 300 gigabases of sequencing data and some 87 million unique TCR sequences. The investigation overall reported the following: A group of highly shared sequence variants was considered likely to be a technical artifact of the sequencing pipeline. In both the original and validation cohorts, the classifier was reported to diagnose cytomegalovirus status with high specificity and sensitivity. The 87-base-pair reads could not distinguish some IMGT-functional V segments, including TRBV6-2 and TRBV6-3, so those segments were excluded. The authors suggested that the approach could potentially be extended to other disease states and immunological phenotypes. HLA typing was unavailable for some donors at each locus, so association tests used only the typed subset. In a later analysis, HLA-associated TCR beta chains showed more clonal expansion and lower generation probabilities than non-associated chains that were equally common. A few of the identified cytomegalovirus-associated TCR beta chains were confirmed in vitro to be specific for cytomegalovirus antigens. V-gene and J-gene trimming of TCR beta chains was associated with a missense DCLRE1C variant in a later genetic analysis, and the association was replicated in an independent cohort. Only TCR beta chains were sequenced in this cohort, and the absence of alpha or paired-chain data limited detectable features. Most CMV-associated TCR beta chains appeared to be HLA-restricted in a later analysis, and the HLA associations seemed to be driven largely by CMV exposure. Correlated functional status among segregating V segments might reflect linkage disequilibrium, but an unknown experimental factor could not be ruled out. A further reported finding was that TCR beta sequences accurately predicted the HLA-A and HLA-B alleles for most subjects in the first cohort. When HLA alleles, especially DR and DQ, strongly co-occurred, TCR associations were difficult to assign to individual alleles. Broadly in line with IMGT annotations, most TCR beta V segments showed up in productive rearrangements about 90% or about 30% of the time in an earlier analysis of some 590 of the donors. The presence/absence analyses assumed that sequencing depth was roughly uniform across donors, and that assumption may not be true. The study listed approximately 160 TCR beta chains as associated with cytomegalovirus. A later genetic analysis reported fewer N-insertions in productive TCRs among donors in an Asian-associated ancestry cluster than the roughly 700-donor mean. In a later analysis, TCR association rates were found to vary across HLA loci, with the most associated TCRs seen for DRB1 alleles and the fewest for HLA-C alleles. In a later analysis, about 17,000 TCR beta sequences were associated with specific HLA alleles at a false discovery rate of 0.05. While some public TCRs were present in many individuals, most TCR sequences turned up only very rarely across donors. Several of the top co-occurrence clusters appeared to be linked to parvovirus B19, influenza, CMV and Epstein-Barr virus, according to a later analysis. For the cohort, immune exposure information was limited to CMV serostatus. Because counts were too low, under 20 rarely observed V segments, including chromosome 9 orphons, were left out of the earlier analysis of roughly 600 of the donors.

Concerning this clone: Its antigen is unknown. Base qualities were left out, and no much larger clone turns up one base away.

Library creation used the immunoSEQ multiplex PCR assay. A mixture of 60 forward primers for TCR Vbeta segments and 13 reverse primers for TCR Jbeta segments was used in the multiplex PCR. Amplification of the CDR3 region of rearranged TCR beta genes was performed with a multiplex PCR assay on genomic DNA. The amplified TCR beta libraries were sequenced on the Illumina HiSeq System as 87-base-pair reads. The original methods were these. A later analysis tallied 80 million to 95 million unique TCR beta chains across the 700 or so repertoires, and around 12 million of those chains were shared by two or more donors. Raw reads were error-corrected and collapsed into unique sequences with a nearest-neighbor algorithm that merged closely related sequences to remove PCR and sequencing errors. V, D and J gene segments were assigned by aligning CDR3 sequences to IMGT reference sequences. Each retained sequence needed at least a six-nucleotide match to both a V gene segment and a J gene segment. Rearrangements were called productive when the CDR3 lacked stop codons and stayed in frame with V and J; all others were non-productive. Following IMGT convention, CDR3 was defined as the stretch from the second conserved V-encoded cysteine up to the conserved J-encoded phenylalanine. The earlier analysis of 587 of the donors excluded sequences that lacked an unambiguous match to a single V gene segment. In an earlier analysis of approximately 550 of the donors, V segments were called functional above 56.7% productive rearrangements and were called segregating when the between-donor standard deviation exceeded 5%. A statistical classification framework was built for diagnosing cytomegalovirus status from the catalog of TCR beta chain sequences. In a later analysis, V and J genes were assigned by comparing TCR nucleotide sequences against IMGT/GENE-DB human TR gene sequences. A later analysis assigned CDR3 sequences and most-parsimonious VDJ recombination scenarios with the TCRdist pipeline. In a later analysis, each TCR beta chain was defined by its CDR3 amino acid sequence together with its V-gene family, and reads without a unique V-gene family were excluded. To address suspected cross-contamination and a sequencing artifact, a later analysis removed roughly 580 highly shared, low-generation-probability nucleotide sequences. A later analysis calculated a clonal expansion index for each public chain from normalized within-repertoire ranks of inferred template counts. A later analysis computed generation probabilities with a VDJ recombination model fitted to out-of-frame rearrangements, and checked the results against IGoR. In a later analysis, hypergeometric tests were used to score TCR-TCR, TCR-HLA and TCR-CMV co-occurrence, with a repertoire-size bias correction applied to TCR pairs. In a later analysis, false discovery rates were estimated by permuting HLA or CMV assignments 20 times. In a later analysis, co-occurring TCRs were grouped using DBSCAN, with TCRdist sequence similarity added in when clustering inside HLA-allele-positive subsets. Co-occurrence clustering excluded repertoires with fewer than 30,000 or more than 120,000 public chains, plus five with anomalous nucleotide sharing. TCRdb re-hosts the immuneACCESS table, in-frame sequences only. Its copies lack some clones; in the studies checked, an unresolved V gene accounts for under half of them, and the cause for the rest is not known. D and trimming come from the DNA, and the V and J calls and clone size come from that table. For this sample the table gives fewer than 200,000 clones, of which over 75% were detected only once. The top ten hold about 2.5% of the sample.

The cohort comprised 550 to 700 healthy bone marrow donors. Cohort members were all nominally healthy when sampled, although unrecorded immune exposures were likely present. The donor tested CMV seronegative, placing the donor among the 350 or so seronegative members of the cohort. A peripheral blood sample was provided by each donor, and peripheral blood mononuclear cells were used for TCR beta sequencing. The Qiagen DNeasy Blood Extraction Kit was used to extract genomic DNA from the blood cell samples. As encoded in the germline V gene, CDR1 is MNHEY while CDR2 is SVGAGI. The junction shows trimming of 7 bases on V and 1 base on J, plus 16 bases between the germline ends. The cysteine opens and the phenylalanine closes a CDR3 of 15 amino acids. This entry keeps only the CDR3 DNA: 45 bases, framed from base 1.

Sequenced: PBMCs. The clonotype originates from a male donor in good health and CMV-seronegative. Recombination joined TRBV6-5 with TRBJ1-1; TRBD1 is possibly the D segment (5 matching bases). Here the CDR3 is given as CASTVDTLPNTEAFF. The nucleotide sequence is TGTGCCAGCACCGTGGACACGCTTCCGAACACTGAAGCTTTCTTT.